This entry features one TCR beta chain sequence. The data were taken from a study of blood T cell repertoires in COVID-19. Turning to the study itself: Material from acute and convalescent COVID-19 was sourced from the United States, Italy and Spain. PBMCs, B-cell-depleted T cells, or T cells were the source of the cDNA or gDNA that made up the material.

Sequencing used immunoSEQ multiplex PCR; TCRdb keeps in-frame clones, though not all of them. Of some 200,000 clones listed, roughly four fifths are singletons. Germline V gene data show CDR1 as SEHNR and CDR2 as FQNEAQ (reference sequence). After removal of 6 bases from V and 4 bases from J, the junction contained 11 bases not matched to a gene. This CDR3 is 15 amino acids long. Recruitment covered about 26 US areas and drew participants whose ages spanned roughly 18 to 100 years. Allocation to cohorts depended on clinical history reported by the participants. This sequence originates from a man in his forties or fifties who had recovered from COVID-19. Source material: PBMCs or T cells enriched from blood (not recorded which). The gene calls are TRBV7-9 and TRBJ1-2; 7 nucleotides match TRBD1. CDR3 in amino acids: CASSQGSDRSYGYTF. DNA of the CDR3: TGTGCCAGCAGTCAAGGGTCGGACAGGAGCTATGGCTACACCTTC.